A single sample gave rise to the 28 T cell receptor beta chains below, sequenced in a study of radiation and T cells in renal cell carcinoma. Time point: baseline pretreatment blood. As for treatment: 15 Gy SBRT to primary tumor, nephrectomy 4 weeks later. Sequencing used immunoSEQ multiplex PCR; TCRdb keeps in-frame clones, though not all of them. The sample holds about 20,000 clones, approximately 80% seen once. The sequences come from blood, collected from a patient whose treatment included radiotherapy and nephrectomy. Source of these receptors: a man aged 60 to 69 with renal cell carcinoma.

The chain uses TRBV5-1 and TRBJ2-3; D possibly corresponds to TRBD2 (7 bases). The CDR3 is 17 amino acids. Germline V lookup: CDR1 SGHRS, CDR2 YFSETQ. With 3 bases removed from V and 2 bases from J, the gap between germline ends came to 19 bases. Here the CDR3 DNA reads TGCGCCAGCAGCTCCGGCGTGGGGGCGGGAGTCACAGATACGCAGTATTTT. Its protein is CASSSGVGAGVTDTQYF. Full variable domain (rest looked up from reference TRBV5-1 and TRBJ2-3): KAGVTQTPRYLIKTRGQQVTLSCSPISGHRSVSWYQQTPGQGLQFLFEYFSETQRNKGNFPGRFSGRQFSNSRSEMNVSTLELGDSALYLCASSSGVGAGVTDTQYFGPGTRLTVL.

The V gene is TRBV19, the J gene TRBJ2-5; a weak D match, TRBD2 (6 bases). Germline assignment: CDR1 LNHDA and CDR2 SQIVND (reference sequence). The CDR3 covers 17 residues. V was pared by 1 base and J by 5 bases, with 20 bases between. This CDR3 reads CASSIGPRREYAETQYF. The CDR3, as DNA: TGTGCCAGTAGTATAGGACCTCGGCGGGAATATGCGGAGACCCAGTACTTC.

The V and J genes are TRBV5-8 and TRBJ2-1, with TRBD2 as a possible D gene (6 bases). Germline-derived CDR1 and CDR2 are SGHTS and YDEGEE. Trimming cost V 1 base and J 4 bases, with 18 bases left between them. There are 17 residues in the CDR3. The chain's CDR3 is CASSLPPSGRVYNEQFF. CDR3 nucleotide sequence: TGTGCCAGCAGCTTGCCCCCAAGCGGGCGGGTTTACAATGAGCAGTTCTTC.

V usage is TRBV9 and J usage is TRBJ2-3; D remains unclear. The V and J ends lost 0 bases and 1 base respectively, with 3 bases between them. CDR1 is SGDLS and CDR2 is YYNGEE in the germline V gene. This CDR3 comprises 13 residues. CDR3: CASSVDGTDTQYF. DNA for the CDR3: TGTGCCAGCAGCGTAGATGGCACAGATACGCAGTATTTT.

J is TRBJ2-5 and V is TRBV2; TRBD2 is a possible D gene (5 bases). This CDR3 comprises 14 residues. V was pared by 9 bases and J by 4 bases, with 18 bases between. Germline V gene sequence: CDR1 SNHLY, CDR2 FYNNEI. CDR3 amino acids: CARGQEAAGETQYF. CDR3 in DNA: TGTGCCAGAGGGCAGGAGGCCGCGGGAGAGACCCAGTACTTC.

This chain uses TRBV6-5 with TRBJ2-7; tentative D call: TRBD1 (6 bases). Per the germline V gene, CDR1 is MNHEY and CDR2 is SVGAGI. Between the trimmed V and J ends, which lost 5 bases and 2 bases, there was a span of 16 bases. This CDR3 contains 15 residues. The CDR3 reads CASSRRPTGPYEQYF. CDR3 DNA sequence: TGTGCCAGCAGTCGCCGTCCGACAGGCCCCTACGAGCAGTACTTC.

The V call is TRBV7-2, the J call TRBJ2-4, with 7 bases lining up with TRBD1. The CDR3 extends over 14 amino acids. The V gene end was trimmed by 2 bases and the J gene end by 8 bases; junction bases not matched to a gene: 6. Germline CDR1 SGHTA, CDR2 FQGNSA. CDR3 sequence reads: CASSLREGADIQYF. CDR3 sequence (DNA): TGTGCCAGCAGCTTACGCGAGGGGGCGGACATTCAGTACTTC.

In its sample, this clone was seen a few times. The chain has TRBV5-1 and TRBJ2-1; a possible D gene is TRBD2 (7 bases). The V end was cut by 1 base, the J end by 8 bases, with 10 bases between. Per the germline V gene, CDR1 is SGHRS and CDR2 is YFSETQ. CDR3 length equals 13 residues. As DNA, the CDR3 is TGCGCCAGCAGCTTGATCGGGGGGCATGAGCAGTTCTTC. Translated: CASSLIGGHEQFF.

The gene calls are TRBV5-6 and TRBJ1-5; D is undetermined. Trimming left V 1 base short and J 2 bases short, with 7 bases between. The CDR3 totals 14 residues. From germline, CDR1 is SGHDT and CDR2 YYEEEE. CDR3 residues: CASSLRVGNQPQHF. The CDR3 region has the DNA TGTGCCAGCAGCTTGAGAGTAGGCAATCAGCCCCAGCATTTT.

The chain employs TRBV6-5 and TRBJ2-2, with a tentative D call TRBD1 (6 bases). Trimming pared 6 bases from V and 8 bases from J, leaving 19 bases between. This CDR3 spans 15 amino acids. CDR1 and CDR2 from the germline V gene are MNHEY and SVGAGI. CDR3 in DNA: TGTGCCAGCAGCGTCATCCGAGGGGGTCAAGGGGAGCTGTTTTTT. This codes for CASSVIRGGQGELFF.

This clone appeared a single time. The J gene is TRBJ1-4, the V gene TRBV5-4; no firm D call. There are 13 residues in the CDR3. Germline-derived CDR1 and CDR2 are SGHNT and YYREEE (reference sequence). V was pared by 3 bases and J by 1 base, with 4 bases between. CDR3 DNA sequence: TGTGCCAGCAGCTCCAGAACTAATGAAAAACTGTTTTTT. Amino acids: CASSSRTNEKLFF. The variable domain in full, completed from reference TRBV5-4 and TRBJ1-4, reads ETGVTQSPTHLIKTRGQQVTLRCSSQSGHNTVSWYQQALGQGPQFIFQYYREEENGRGNFPPRFSGLQFPNYSSELNVNALELDDSALYLCASSSRTNEKLFFGSGTQLSVL.

J is TRBJ1-1 and V is TRBV5-1; the D is unclear. The germline V gene encodes CDR1 SGHRS and CDR2 YFSETQ. V was trimmed by 1 base and J by 3 bases, leaving 7 bases between them. The CDR3 loop spans 13 amino acids. The CDR3 reads CASSLMGYTEAFF. The DNA for the CDR3 is TGCGCCAGCAGCTTGATGGGCTACACTGAAGCTTTCTTT.

The chain joins TRBV7-9 to TRBJ2-1; D is uncertain. Trimming took 5 bases from V and 6 from J, leaving 20 bases between them. The CDR3 is made up of 16 amino acids. Looked up from germline, CDR1 is SEHNR and CDR2 is FQNEAQ (reference sequence). CDR3: CASSATWGYLGNEQFF. Here the CDR3 DNA reads TGTGCCAGCAGCGCCACTTGGGGTTATCTGGGCAATGAGCAGTTCTTC.

This chain links TRBV29-1 with TRBJ2-3; unclear D gene. V shed 6 bases and J shed 1 base, with 14 bases lying between them. The CDR3 covers 14 residues. The germline V gene encodes CDR1 SQVTM and CDR2 ANQGSEA. The CDR3 is CSVGIPVGTDTQYF. The CDR3 DNA sequence: TGCAGCGTCGGCATACCCGTTGGCACAGATACGCAGTATTTT.

The V gene is TRBV5-1, the J gene TRBJ2-7; D is possibly TRBD1 (6 bases). Deletions cut 3 bases from V and 1 base from J, with 11 bases between. Per the germline V gene, CDR1 is SGHRS and CDR2 is YFSETQ. CDR3 length equals 14 residues. DNA for the CDR3: TGCGCCAGCAGCTGGGCAGGGGAATCCTACGAGCAGTACTTC. Translated: CASSWAGESYEQYF.

The chain couples TRBV5-1 to TRBJ2-3; D may be TRBD1 or TRBD2 (5 bases each). Germline CDR1 SGHRS, CDR2 YFSETQ. V dropped 4 bases and J dropped 2 bases, with 8 bases sitting between them. There are 13 residues in the CDR3. The CDR3 bases are TGCGCCAGCAGCCCGGGGCCCACAGATACGCAGTATTTT. It yields the protein CASSPGPTDTQYF.

V and J are TRBV5-4 and TRBJ2-7; 14 bases fit TRBD2. The junction had 11 bases not matched to a gene; V was cut back by 2 bases and J by 4 bases. This CDR3 region has 18 residues. Germline V gives CDR1 SGHNT, CDR2 YYREEE (reference sequence). The CDR3 DNA sequence: TGTGCCAGCAGCTTTTCATCCGGGACTAGCGGGAGATCGTACGAGCAGTACTTC. Its translation is CASSFSSGTSGRSYEQYF.

This clone came up a few times. V gene TRBV10-3 combines with J gene TRBJ2-7, with D tentatively TRBD1 or TRBD2 (5 bases each). Germline loops: CDR1 ENHRY, CDR2 SYGVKD. The CDR3 has 18 amino acids. Trimming cost V 4 bases and J 2 bases, with 24 bases left between them. The CDR3 reads CAISGPKGTNPLTYEQYF. In DNA, the CDR3 is TGTGCCATCAGTGGGCCTAAGGGGACCAACCCCCTCACCTACGAGCAGTACTTC.

The CDR3 coding sequence is TGTGCCAGCGGGCAAGAAGCGGGAGGGCGGAGAAGCAATGAGCAGTTCTTC. This sequence encodes CASGQEAGGRRSNEQFF. This chain connects TRBV2 to TRBJ2-1; 10 bases align to TRBD2. From germline, CDR1 is SNHLY and CDR2 FYNNEI. The V and J ends lost 8 bases and 6 bases, in that order; junction bases with no gene match: 16. The CDR3 runs to 17 residues.

The J gene is TRBJ2-2, the V gene TRBV9, with a tentative D call TRBD1 (6 bases). V lost 3 bases and J lost 7, with 25 bases in between. CDR1 is SGDLS, CDR2 YYNGEE, per germline. The CDR3 has 18 amino acids. CDR3 coding DNA: TGTGCCAGCAGCGCCCGGAAAAAACAGGGTACGATTGGCGGGGAGCTGTTTTTT. Amino acids: CASSARKKQGTIGGELFF. Full variable domain (remainder filled in from reference TRBV9 and TRBJ2-2): DSGVTQTPKHLITATGQRVTLRCSPRSGDLSVYWYQQSLDQGLQFLIQYYNGEERAKGNILERFSAQQFPDLHSELNLSSLELGDSALYFCASSARKKQGTIGGELFFGEGSRLTVL.

The chain links TRBV5-1 to TRBJ2-2, with 14 positions matching TRBD2. The germline CDR1 and CDR2 sequences are SGHRS and YFSETQ. The CDR3 sequence is 15 residues long. With 7 bases clipped from V and 7 bases from J, the junction kept 6 bases outside the gene matches. This CDR3 reads CASSGLAGADGELFF. The CDR3 region has the DNA TGCGCCAGCTCGGGACTAGCGGGAGCGGACGGGGAGCTGTTTTTT.

The CDR3 spells CASSPGGRDQPQHF. Written as DNA, the CDR3 is TGCGCCAGCAGCCCTGGGGGCAGGGATCAGCCCCAGCATTTT. V and J are TRBV4-1 and TRBJ1-5, with TRBD1 as a possible D gene (6 bases). The CDR3 contains 14 residues. V lost 4 bases, J lost 5 bases, and 12 bases lay in between. Germline CDR1 is MGHRA and CDR2 is YSYEKL.

This clone came up once. The chain joins TRBV6-5 to TRBJ2-7; unclear D gene. V shed 0 bases and J shed 1 base, with 10 bases lying between them. CDR3 length: 15 residues. Germline lookup yields CDR1 MNHEY and CDR2 SVGAGI. CDR3 in amino acids: CASSYSRQVSYEQYF. The CDR3 DNA reads as TGTGCCAGCAGTTACTCGCGGCAGGTGTCCTACGAGCAGTACTTC.

The genes are TRBV10-3 and TRBJ1-6, with D possibly being TRBD1 (5 bases). The ends were cut back, 9 bases at V and 1 base at J, with 7 bases in the middle. Germline-derived CDR1 and CDR2 are ENHRY and SYGVKD. CDR3 length: 13 residues. The CDR3 sequence: CAITGSYNSPLHF. The DNA of the CDR3 is TGTGCCATTACAGGTTCCTATAATTCACCCCTCCACTTT.

The CDR3 coding sequence is TGTGCCAGTAGTATCACAGCACAAGAGACCCAGTACTTC. This gives the protein CASSITAQETQYF. The chain employs TRBV19 and TRBJ2-5; no definite D call. Germline V gene sequence: CDR1 LNHDA, CDR2 SQIVND (reference sequence). V gave up 3 bases and J gave up 2 bases, with 7 bases separating them. The CDR3 has 13 amino acids.

The genes are TRBV6-1 and TRBJ2-2; D is possibly TRBD1 (6 bases). This CDR3 contains 14 residues. V was clipped by 7 bases and J by 7 bases, with 16 bases between them. CDR1 MNHNS and CDR2 SASEGT come from the germline V gene. The CDR3 sequence is CASKLQGIIGELFF. In DNA, the CDR3 is TGTGCCAGCAAACTACAGGGAATCATCGGGGAGCTGTTTTTT.

The rearrangement joins TRBV18 to TRBJ1-1; no definite D call. The CDR3 totals 15 residues. Germline lookup yields CDR1 KGHSH and CDR2 LQKENI. The V end was cut by 3 bases, the J end by 1 base, with 12 bases between. CDR3 DNA sequence: TGTGCCAGCTCACCCGGCCTGGGGAAGAACACTGAAGCTTTCTTT. It is translated as CASSPGLGKNTEAFF.

The chain couples TRBV9 to TRBJ2-5; 8 nucleotides match TRBD2. This CDR3 spans 16 amino acids. The germline V gene has CDR1 SGDLS and CDR2 YYNGEE. V dropped 0 bases and J dropped 2; count of bases not matched to a gene: 6. The CDR3, as DNA: TGTGCCAGCAGCGTAGCCTTAGAGCGGGAGCAAGAGACCCAGTACTTC. The encoded protein is CASSVALEREQETQYF.